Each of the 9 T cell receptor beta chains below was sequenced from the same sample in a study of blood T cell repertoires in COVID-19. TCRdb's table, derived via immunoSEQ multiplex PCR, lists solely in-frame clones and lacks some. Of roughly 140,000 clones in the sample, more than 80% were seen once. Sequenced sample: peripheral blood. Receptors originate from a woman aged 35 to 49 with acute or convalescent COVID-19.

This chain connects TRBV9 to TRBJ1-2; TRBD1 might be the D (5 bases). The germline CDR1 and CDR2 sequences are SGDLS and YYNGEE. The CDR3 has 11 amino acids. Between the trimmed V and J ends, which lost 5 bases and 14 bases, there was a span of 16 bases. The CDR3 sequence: CASRLGLSFTF. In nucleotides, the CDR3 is TGTGCCAGCAGATTGGGACTTTCGTTTACCTTC.

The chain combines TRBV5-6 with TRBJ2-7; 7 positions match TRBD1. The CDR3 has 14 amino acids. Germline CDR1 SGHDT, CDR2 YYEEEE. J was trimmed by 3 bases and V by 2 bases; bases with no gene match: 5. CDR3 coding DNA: TGTGCCAGCAGCTTACCCGGGACAGACTACGAGCAGTACTTC. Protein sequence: CASSLPGTDYEQYF.

The CDR3 sequence: CASSQDGGTVSYEQYF. CDR3 coding DNA: TGTGCCAGCAGCCAAGACGGCGGGACAGTCTCCTACGAGCAGTACTTC. This chain uses TRBV3-1 (or the pseudogene TRBV3-2) with TRBJ2-7, with D perhaps TRBD1 (7 bases). The length of the CDR3 is 16 residues. Trimming pared 0 bases from V and 0 bases from J, leaving 12 bases between. The germline CDR1 and CDR2 sequences are LGHDT and YNNKEL (reference sequence).

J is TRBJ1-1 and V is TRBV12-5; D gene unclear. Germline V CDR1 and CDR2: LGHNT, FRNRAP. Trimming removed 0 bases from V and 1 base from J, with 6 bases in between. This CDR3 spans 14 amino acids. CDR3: CASGLVPGNTEAFF. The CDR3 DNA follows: TGTGCTAGTGGTTTGGTACCGGGGAACACTGAAGCTTTCTTT.

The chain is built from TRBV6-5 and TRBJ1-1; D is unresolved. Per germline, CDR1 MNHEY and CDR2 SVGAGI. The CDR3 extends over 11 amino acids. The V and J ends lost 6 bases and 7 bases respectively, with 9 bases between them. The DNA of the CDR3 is TGTGCCAGCAGCCCCGCGGGTGAAGCTTTCTTT. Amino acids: CASSPAGEAFF.

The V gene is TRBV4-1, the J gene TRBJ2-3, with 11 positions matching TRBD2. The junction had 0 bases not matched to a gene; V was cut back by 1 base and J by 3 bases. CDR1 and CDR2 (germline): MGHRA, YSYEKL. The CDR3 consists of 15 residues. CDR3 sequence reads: CASSQGLAGTDTQYF. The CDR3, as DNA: TGCGCCAGCAGCCAAGGACTAGCGGGGACAGATACGCAGTATTTT.

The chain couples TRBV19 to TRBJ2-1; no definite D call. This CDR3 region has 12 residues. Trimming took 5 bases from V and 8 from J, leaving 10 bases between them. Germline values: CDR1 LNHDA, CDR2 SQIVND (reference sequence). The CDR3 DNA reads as TGTGCCAGTAGTCCTCTCTCGGATGAGCAGTTCTTC. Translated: CASSPLSDEQFF.

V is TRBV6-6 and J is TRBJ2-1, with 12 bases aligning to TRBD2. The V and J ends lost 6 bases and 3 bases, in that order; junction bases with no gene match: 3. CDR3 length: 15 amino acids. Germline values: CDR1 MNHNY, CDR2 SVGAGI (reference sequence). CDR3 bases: TGTGCCAGCAGCCGACTAGCGGGAGACTACAATGAGCAGTTCTTC. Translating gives CASSRLAGDYNEQFF.

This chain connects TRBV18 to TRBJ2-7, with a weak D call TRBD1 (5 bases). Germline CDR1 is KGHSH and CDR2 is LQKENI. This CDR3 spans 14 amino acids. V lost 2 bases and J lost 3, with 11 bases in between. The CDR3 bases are TGTGCCAGCTCACCAGCTACCCAGGGCTACGAGCAGTACTTC. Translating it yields CASSPATQGYEQYF.